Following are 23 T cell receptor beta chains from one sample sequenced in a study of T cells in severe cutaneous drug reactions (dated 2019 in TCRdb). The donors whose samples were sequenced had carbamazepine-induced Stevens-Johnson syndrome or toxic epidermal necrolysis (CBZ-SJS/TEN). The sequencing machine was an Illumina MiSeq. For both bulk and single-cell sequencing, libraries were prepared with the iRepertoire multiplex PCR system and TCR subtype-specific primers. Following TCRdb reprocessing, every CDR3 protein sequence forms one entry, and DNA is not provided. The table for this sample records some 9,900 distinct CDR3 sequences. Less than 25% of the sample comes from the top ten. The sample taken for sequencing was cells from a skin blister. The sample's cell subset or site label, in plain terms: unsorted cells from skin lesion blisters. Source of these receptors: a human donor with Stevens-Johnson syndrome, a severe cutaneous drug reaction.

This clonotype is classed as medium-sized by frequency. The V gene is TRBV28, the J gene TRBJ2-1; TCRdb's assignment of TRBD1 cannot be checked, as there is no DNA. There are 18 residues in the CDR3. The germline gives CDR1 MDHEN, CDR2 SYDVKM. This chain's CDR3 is CASSLSAAQGSSYNEQFF.

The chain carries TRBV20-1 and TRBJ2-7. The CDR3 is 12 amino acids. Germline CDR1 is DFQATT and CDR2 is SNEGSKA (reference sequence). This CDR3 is CSARSDGHEQYF.

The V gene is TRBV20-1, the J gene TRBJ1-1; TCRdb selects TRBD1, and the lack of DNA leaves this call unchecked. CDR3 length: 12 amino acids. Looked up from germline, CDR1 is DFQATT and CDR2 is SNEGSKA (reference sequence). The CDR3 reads CSANRGGTEAFF.

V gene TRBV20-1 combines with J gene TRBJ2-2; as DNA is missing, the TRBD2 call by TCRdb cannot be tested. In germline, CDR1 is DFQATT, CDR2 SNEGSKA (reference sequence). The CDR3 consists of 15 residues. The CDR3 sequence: CSAPTSGTVGGELFF.

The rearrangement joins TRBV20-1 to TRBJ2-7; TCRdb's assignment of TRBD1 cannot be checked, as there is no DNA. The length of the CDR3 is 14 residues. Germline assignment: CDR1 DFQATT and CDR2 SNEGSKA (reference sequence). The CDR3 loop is CSARTDRAFYEQYF.

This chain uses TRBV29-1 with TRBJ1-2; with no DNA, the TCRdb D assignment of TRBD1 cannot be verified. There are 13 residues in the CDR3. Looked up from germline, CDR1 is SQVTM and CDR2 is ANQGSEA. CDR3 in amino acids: CSVALGQDYGYTF.

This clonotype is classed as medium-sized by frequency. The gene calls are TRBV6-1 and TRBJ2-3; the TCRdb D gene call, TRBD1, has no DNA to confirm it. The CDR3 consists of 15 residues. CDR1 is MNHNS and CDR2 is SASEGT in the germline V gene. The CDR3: CASSLGQGHTDTQYF.

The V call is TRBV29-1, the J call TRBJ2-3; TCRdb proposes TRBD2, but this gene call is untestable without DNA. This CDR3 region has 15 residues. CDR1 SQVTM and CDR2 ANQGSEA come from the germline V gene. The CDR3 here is CSVAGLAGGSDTQYF.

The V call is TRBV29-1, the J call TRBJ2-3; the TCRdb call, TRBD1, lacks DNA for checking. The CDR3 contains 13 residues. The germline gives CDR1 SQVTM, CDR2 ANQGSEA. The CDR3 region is CSVVRGIRDTQYF.

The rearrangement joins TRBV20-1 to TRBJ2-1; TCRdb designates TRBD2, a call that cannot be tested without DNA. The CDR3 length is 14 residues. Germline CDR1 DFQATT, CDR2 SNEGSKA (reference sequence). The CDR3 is CSGLYTESYNEQFF.

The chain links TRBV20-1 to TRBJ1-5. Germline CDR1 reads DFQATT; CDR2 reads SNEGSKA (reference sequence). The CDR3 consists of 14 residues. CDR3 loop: CSARGGSFDQPQHF.

The chain's CDR3 is CSYKAGGALNTGELFF. V gene TRBV29-1 combines with J gene TRBJ2-2; TCRdb lists TRBD1, though no DNA is available to test this call. Germline CDR1 reads SQVTM; CDR2 reads ANQGSEA. The CDR3 totals 16 residues.

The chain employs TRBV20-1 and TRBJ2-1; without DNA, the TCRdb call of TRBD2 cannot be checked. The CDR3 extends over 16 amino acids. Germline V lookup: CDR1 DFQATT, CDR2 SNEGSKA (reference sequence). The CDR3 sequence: CSAQGMGGQGPNEQFF.

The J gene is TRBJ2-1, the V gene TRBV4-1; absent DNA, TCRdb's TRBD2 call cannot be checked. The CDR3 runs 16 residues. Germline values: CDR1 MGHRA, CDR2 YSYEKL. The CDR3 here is CASSQVMRGGTNEQFF.

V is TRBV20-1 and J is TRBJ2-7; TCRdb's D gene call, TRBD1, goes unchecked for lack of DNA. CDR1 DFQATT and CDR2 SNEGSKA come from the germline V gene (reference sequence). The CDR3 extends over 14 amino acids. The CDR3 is CSARRQGQTYEQYF.

The CDR3 here is CSAPKTPDQETQYF. The chain joins TRBV20-1 to TRBJ2-5. Germline V gene data show CDR1 as DFQATT and CDR2 as SNEGSKA (reference sequence). The length of the CDR3 is 14 residues.

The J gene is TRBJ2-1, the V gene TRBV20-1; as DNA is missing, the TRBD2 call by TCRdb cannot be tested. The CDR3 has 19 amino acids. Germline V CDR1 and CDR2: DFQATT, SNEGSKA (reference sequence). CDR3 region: CSARDSGPSGRALYNEQFF.

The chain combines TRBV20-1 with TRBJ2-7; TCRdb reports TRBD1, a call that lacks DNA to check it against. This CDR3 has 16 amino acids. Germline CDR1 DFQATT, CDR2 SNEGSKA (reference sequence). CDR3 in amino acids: CSAHSTATLQAYEQYF.

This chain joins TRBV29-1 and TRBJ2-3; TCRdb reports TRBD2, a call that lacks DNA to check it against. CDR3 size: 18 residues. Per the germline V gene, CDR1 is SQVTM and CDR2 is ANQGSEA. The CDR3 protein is CSVVIYPPRRGPTDTQYF.

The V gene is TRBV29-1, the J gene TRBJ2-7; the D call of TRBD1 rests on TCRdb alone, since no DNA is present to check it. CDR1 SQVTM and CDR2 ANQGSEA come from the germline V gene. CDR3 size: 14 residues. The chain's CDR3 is CSVEERDTAYEQYF.

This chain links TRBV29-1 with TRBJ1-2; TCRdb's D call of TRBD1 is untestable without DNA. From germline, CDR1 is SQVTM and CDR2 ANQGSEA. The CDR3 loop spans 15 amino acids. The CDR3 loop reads CSVEPPGVWVSGYTF.

CDR3: CSARERGGTVNQPQHF. This chain links TRBV20-1 with TRBJ1-5; the TCRdb call, TRBD1, lacks DNA for checking. Germline assignment: CDR1 DFQATT and CDR2 SNEGSKA (reference sequence). CDR3 length: 16 residues.

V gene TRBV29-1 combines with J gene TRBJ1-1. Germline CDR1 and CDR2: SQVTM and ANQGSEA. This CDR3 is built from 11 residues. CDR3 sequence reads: CSWEAGTEAFF.